This passage covers 21 T cell receptor beta chains from one sample sequenced in a study of vaccination and CD4 T cells after COVID-19. Scientists ran DNA taken from cultured CD4+ T cells through the Oncomine TCR Beta short-read assay for sequencing. TCRdb re-called the PCR reads through MiXCR, storing one row per CDR3 protein. Altogether about 19,000 distinct CDR3 sequences are present, over 55% being singletons, with the ten largest covering about a tenth. Their antigen targets remain unknown. Treatment given: approximately nine-day PBMC culture with coronavirus spike peptide pools or control peptides (ViraFEST assay). Specimen: CD4+ T cells from blood, cultured in vitro, collected after SARS-CoV-2 vaccination. All receptors derive from a human donor who had recovered from COVID-19.

The chain couples TRBV24-1 to TRBJ2-1, with D perhaps given as TRBD1 or TRBD2 (5 bases each). The CDR3 runs 14 residues. Per the germline V gene, CDR1 is KGHDR and CDR2 is SFDVKD. The germline V and J ends were trimmed by 4 bases and 2 bases, with 8 bases remaining between them. CDR3 protein: CATSEGVPYNEQFF. CDR3 bases: TGTGCCACCAGTGAGGGGGTCCCCTACAATGAGCAGTTCTTC.

The V and J genes are TRBV18 and TRBJ2-5, with D perhaps TRBD2 (7 bases). This CDR3 is 18 amino acids long. V shed 6 bases and J shed 5 bases, with 28 bases lying between them. The germline CDR1 and CDR2 sequences are KGHSH and LQKENI. CDR3 amino acids: CASSGVERGEGLRETQYF. The CDR3 DNA reads TGTGCCAGCTCCGGCGTAGAGAGGGGGGAGGGCCTCCGGGAGACCCAGTACTTC.

The V gene is TRBV3-1, the J gene TRBJ2-5, with D hard to call. V gave up 1 base and J gave up 3 bases, with 6 bases separating them. The CDR3 totals 13 residues. Germline values: CDR1 LGHDT, CDR2 YNNKEL (reference sequence). The CDR3 reads CASSQAGEETQYF. CDR3 sequence (DNA): TGTGCCAGCAGCCAAGCGGGCGAAGAGACCCAGTACTTC.

This chain joins TRBV10-3 and TRBJ1-2; D remains ambiguous. This CDR3 comprises 13 residues. V dropped 10 bases and J dropped 2 bases, with 14 bases sitting between them. Germline-derived CDR1 and CDR2 are ENHRY and SYGVKD. The CDR3 DNA sequence: TGTGCCACGGGAGCGGGTTCCAACTATGGCTACACCTTC. Its translation: CATGAGSNYGYTF.

The V and J genes are TRBV27 and TRBJ2-7; 8 nucleotides match TRBD2. V shed 2 bases and J 3 bases; nucleotides not matched to a gene: 15. This CDR3 has 18 residues. The germline CDR1 and CDR2 sequences are MNHEY and SMNVEV (reference sequence). In DNA form, the CDR3 reads TGTGCCAGCAGTTTAGCATCCAGCGGGAGTGATTATGGCTACGAGCAGTACTTC. The encoded protein is CASSLASSGSDYGYEQYF.

The chain recombines TRBV7-2 with TRBJ2-6, with a possible D match to TRBD1 (5 bases). The CDR3 runs to 17 residues. With 5 bases removed from V and 4 bases from J, the gap between germline ends came to 18 bases. In germline, CDR1 is SGHTA, CDR2 FQGNSA. The DNA for the CDR3 is TGTGCCAGCAGCCCGTTCACAGGATTTTGGGGGGCCAACGTCCTGACTTTC. Translation: CASSPFTGFWGANVLTF.

This clonotype was picked up one time. The J gene is TRBJ2-3, the V gene TRBV25-1, with 7 bases lining up with TRBD1. V was pared by 6 bases and J by 0 bases, with 6 bases of the junction left unmatched. Germline lookup yields CDR1 MGHDK and CDR2 SYGVNS. This CDR3 is 15 amino acids long. This chain's CDR3 is CASRTGTASTDTQYF. CDR3 sequence (DNA): TGTGCCAGCAGGACTGGGACAGCCAGCACAGATACGCAGTATTTT.

This chain joins TRBV20-1 and TRBJ2-3; D remains ambiguous. The CDR3 is 14 amino acids. In germline, CDR1 is DFQATT, CDR2 SNEGSKA (reference sequence). V was clipped by 6 bases and J by 0 bases, with 13 bases between them. CDR3 DNA sequence: TGCAGTGCCAAACTAATAGGGAGCACAGATACGCAGTATTTT. Its translation: CSAKLIGSTDTQYF.

About this clonotype: One end of the junction varies from germline; a read error may be responsible. V gene TRBV27 combines with J gene TRBJ1-1; no clear D. This CDR3 spans 14 amino acids. In germline, CDR1 is MNHEY, CDR2 SMNVEV (reference sequence). In DNA form, the CDR3 reads TGTGCCAGCAGATTATCAGGATTGAACACTGAAGCTTTCTTT. Amino acid sequence: CASRLSGLNTEAFF.

This chain uses TRBV20-1 with TRBJ1-4; the D gene is possibly TRBD1 (5 bases). CDR1 and CDR2 (germline): DFQATT, SNEGSKA (reference sequence). The CDR3 length is 16 residues. Trimming removed 1 base from V and 6 bases from J, with 18 bases in between. Here the CDR3 reads CSARAILGARDEKLFF. CDR3 coding DNA: TGCAGTGCTAGAGCTATTCTTGGGGCAAGGGATGAAAAACTGTTTTTT.

The chain combines TRBV18 with TRBJ1-2, with 8 bases aligning to TRBD1. The CDR3 consists of 14 residues. The germline gives CDR1 KGHSH, CDR2 LQKENI. Trimming at V came to 5 bases and at J to 6 bases, leaving 8 bases not matched to a gene. The CDR3 loop reads CASSAQQGGDGYTF. The CDR3 nucleotides are TGTGCCAGCTCAGCCCAACAGGGGGGTGATGGCTACACCTTC.

This CDR3 reads CAWEEGPPYEQYF. The CDR3 coding sequence is TGTGCCTGGGAGGAGGGCCCTCCCTACGAGCAGTACTTC. The rearrangement uses TRBV30 and TRBJ2-7; a possible D gene is TRBD2 (6 bases). V was cut by 5 bases and J by 2 bases, with 13 bases left in between. The CDR3 is 13 residues long. Germline-derived CDR1 and CDR2 are GTSNPN and SVGIG (reference sequence).

This clonotype was counted once. This chain connects TRBV7-8 to TRBJ2-5, with 9 bases matching TRBD2. The CDR3 spans 18 residues. Germline V CDR1 and CDR2: SGHVS, FQNEAQ. J lost 2 bases, V lost 1 base, and 11 bases had no gene match. CDR3: CASSLGRVLAGPQETQYF. The DNA for the CDR3 is TGTGCCAGCAGCTTAGGGAGGGTTCTAGCGGGGCCTCAAGAGACCCAGTACTTC.

The CDR3, as DNA: TGTGCCACGGGACTAGCGGAAACCCGCACAGATACGCAGTATTTT. It is translated as CATGLAETRTDTQYF. The rearrangement links TRBV12-3 or TRBV12-4 to TRBJ2-3; 11 nucleotides agree with TRBD2. There are 15 residues in the CDR3. V dropped 10 bases and J dropped 1; count of bases not matched to a gene: 7.

The V and J genes are TRBV7-6 and TRBJ2-2; 9 positions match TRBD2. From germline, CDR1 is SGHVS and CDR2 FNYEAQ. The CDR3 covers 16 residues. Trimming cost V 5 bases and J 2 bases; bases outside gene matches: 6. CDR3 DNA sequence: TGTGCCAGCAGCGCGTGGGGACTAGCTAACACCGGGGAGCTGTTTTTT. This codes for CASSAWGLANTGELFF.

The genes are TRBV14 and TRBJ1-1; 7 bases are a match to TRBD1. Trimming removed 0 bases from V and 0 bases from J; junction bases left unmatched: 4. This CDR3 is built from 16 residues. Germline loops: CDR1 SGHDN, CDR2 FVKESK. The CDR3 nucleotides are TGTGCCAGCAGCCAAGATTTAGGGACAGTGAACACTGAAGCTTTCTTT. Encoded protein: CASSQDLGTVNTEAFF.

The V and J genes are TRBV20-1 and TRBJ1-5; TRBD1 matches at 9 bases. The CDR3 extends over 13 amino acids. J lost 5 bases, V lost 4 bases, and 3 bases had no gene match. CDR1 is DFQATT and CDR2 is SNEGSKA in the germline V gene (reference sequence). The CDR3 region has the DNA TGCAGTGCTAACAGGGGGCGTGATCAGCCCCAGCATTTT. It yields the protein CSANRGRDQPQHF.

This clonotype was counted between two and nine times. The V gene is TRBV7-9, the J gene TRBJ1-1; D call uncertain. V lost 3 bases, J lost 3 bases, and 14 bases lay in between. Germline CDR1 is SEHNR and CDR2 is FQNEAQ (reference sequence). This CDR3 has 15 residues. CDR3 in amino acids: CASSFPRLSDTEAFF. The CDR3 DNA follows: TGTGCCAGCAGCTTTCCCAGACTCAGCGACACTGAAGCTTTCTTT. Full variable domain (rest looked up from reference TRBV7-9 and TRBJ1-1): DTGVSQNPRHKITKRGQNVTFRCDPISEHNRLYWYRQTLGQGPEFLTYFQNEAQLEKSRLLSDRFSAERPKGSFSTLEIQRTEQGDSAMYLCASSFPRLSDTEAFFGQGTRLTVV.

This clonotype was detected a few times. The chain is built from TRBV19 and TRBJ1-5; 9 nucleotides align to TRBD1. Losses at the gene ends were 5 bases for V and 8 bases for J; bases not matched to a gene: 10. This CDR3 contains 15 residues. Germline V lookup: CDR1 LNHDA, CDR2 SQIVND (reference sequence). The CDR3: CASSPPTGGYEPQHF. In nucleotides, the CDR3 is TGTGCCAGTAGTCCACCGACAGGGGGTTACGAGCCCCAGCATTTT.

The chain links TRBV21-1 to TRBJ1-5; TRBD1, the table's D call, lacks a check against the DNA. TRBV21-1 corresponds to a pseudogene. This CDR3 region has 16 residues. CDR3 sequence reads: CASSSPGQGFYQPQHF. In DNA form, the CDR3 reads TGTGCCAGCAGCTCCCCCGGACAGGGCTTTTATCAGCCCCAGCATTTT.

The chain carries TRBV5-1 and TRBJ1-2; D gene unclear. Trimming pared 3 bases from V and 4 bases from J, leaving 10 bases between. The CDR3 sequence is 13 residues long. Germline V gene data show CDR1 as SGHRS and CDR2 as YFSETQ. DNA for the CDR3: TGCGCCAGCAGCTCATCGGACGGCTATGGCTACACCTTC. Translated: CASSSSDGYGYTF.